These 19 T cell receptor beta chains originate from one sample sequenced in a study of liver allograft versus peripheral blood T cells. Background on the study: Repertoires of T cell receptors in transplanted livers were compared with recipients' peripheral blood repertoires.

TCRdb used MiXCR to reprocess the reads, holding one entry per CDR3 protein. The table lists about 14,000 distinct CDR3 sequences, roughly 20% of them singletons, with 4.5% to 6% in the top ten. Every receptor here comes from a human patient who had a liver transplant. Some T cells may originate from the graft donor.

There are a few counts of this clonotype. This chain joins TRBV7-2 and TRBJ1-1; maybe TRBD1 (5 bases). This CDR3 spans 13 amino acids. Germline V lookup: CDR1 SGHTA, CDR2 FQGNSA. V was cut by 4 bases and J by 1 base, with 7 bases left in between. The CDR3 DNA sequence: TGTGCCAGCAGCTCTCAGGGGAACACTGAAGCTTTCTTT. It specifies CASSSQGNTEAFF. Looking up the rest from reference TRBV7-2 and TRBJ1-1 gives the full variable domain: GAGVSQSPSNKVTEKGKDVELRCDPISGHTALYWYRQSLGQGLEFLIYFQGNSAPDKSGLPSDRFSAERTGGSVSTLTIQRTQQEDSAVYLCASSSQGNTEAFFGQGTRLTVV.

The sample holds one count of this clonotype. Possible read error: a much larger clone is one base away. V and J are TRBV7-2 and TRBJ1-1; 8 bases map to TRBD1. Germline CDR1 SGHTA, CDR2 FQGNSA. CDR3 size: 15 residues. The CDR3 nucleotides read TGTGCCAGCACCCGGACAGGGAACATGAACACTGAAGCTTTATTT. Amino acid sequence: CASTRTGNMNTEALF.

The table lists this clonotype with many counts. The genes are TRBV7-2 and TRBJ2-2; 9 nucleotides agree with TRBD2. CDR1 and CDR2 (germline): SGHTA, FQGNSA. The ends lost 1 base at V and 2 bases at J; junction bases unmatched: 2. The CDR3 is 16 amino acids. CDR3 residues: CASSLVGLANTGELFF. CDR3 DNA sequence: TGTGCCAGCAGCTTAGTGGGACTAGCCAACACCGGGGAGCTGTTTTTT.

In nucleotides, the CDR3 is TGTGCCAGTAGTATGGTGGGGGTGCGCACTGAAGCTTTCTTT. This translates into CASSMVGVRTEAFF. The genes are TRBV19 and TRBJ1-1, with D possibly matching TRBD1 (5 bases). With 3 bases removed from V and 4 bases from J, the gap between germline ends came to 12 bases. Germline V gene sequence: CDR1 LNHDA, CDR2 SQIVND (reference sequence). The CDR3 spans 14 residues.

The chain's CDR3 is CASRGGTGMSYEQYF. CDR3 DNA: TGTGCCAGCAGGGGCGGGACAGGGATGTCCTACGAGCAGTACTTC. This rearrangement joins TRBV6-1 to TRBJ2-7; 9 nucleotides line up with TRBD1. The trim removed 6 bases at V and 1 base at J, leaving 7 bases unmatched. Germline values: CDR1 MNHNS, CDR2 SASEGT. The CDR3 is 15 amino acids.

CDR3 amino acids: CASSSSGDTQYF. The CDR3 DNA reads TGTGCCAGCTCATCCAGTGGGGATACGCAGTATTTT. The chain joins TRBV18 to TRBJ2-3; D ambiguous. Trimming shortened V by 5 bases and J by 6 bases, and 9 bases separated the two germline ends. Germline CDR1 is KGHSH and CDR2 is LQKENI. This CDR3 contains 12 residues.

The rearrangement joins TRBV7-2 to TRBJ2-7; D uncertain. The CDR3 length is 11 residues. The V end lost 4 bases, the J end lost 3 bases, and 4 bases lay between the germline ends. Germline V lookup: CDR1 SGHTA, CDR2 FQGNSA. In DNA form, the CDR3 reads TGTGCCAGCAGCTCGTTCTACGAGCAGTACTTC. Its translation is CASSSFYEQYF.

This clonotype is labeled as medium-sized. This sequence joins TRBV6-2 or TRBV6-3 and TRBJ1-2; D gene uncertain. Deletions cut 7 bases from V and 2 bases from J, with 14 bases between. Germline lookup yields CDR1 MNHEY and CDR2 SVGEGT. This CDR3 region has 14 residues. CDR3 in DNA: TGTGCCAGCATCCCCAGTGTTCGAAACTATGGCTACACCTTC. Its translation: CASIPSVRNYGYTF.

The chain is built from TRBV4-3 and TRBJ1-2; D is uncertain. Germline V gene data show CDR1 as LGHNA and CDR2 as YSLEER. The CDR3 has 15 amino acids. V shed 2 bases and J shed 8 bases, with 18 bases lying between them. The CDR3, as DNA: TGCGCCAGCAGCCAAATTGGTCTAAGCGGAGGAGGCTACACCTTC. Amino acids: CASSQIGLSGGGYTF.

By proportion, this clonotype is medium-sized. The chain employs TRBV18 and TRBJ1-2; D is uncertain. This CDR3 is built from 12 residues. Germline V CDR1 and CDR2: KGHSH, LQKENI. Trimming removed 2 bases at V and 5 bases at J, with 6 bases between. CDR3 in DNA: TGTGCCAGCTCACCAAGAGGGTATGGCTACACCTTC. Residues: CASSPRGYGYTF.

This clonotype has only a few counts. The chain is built from TRBV6-5 and TRBJ1-6; D is undetermined. V was trimmed by 5 bases and J by 9 bases, leaving 11 bases between them. Germline V gene lookup returns CDR1 MNHEY and CDR2 SVGAGI. The CDR3 sequence is 13 residues long. The DNA for the CDR3 is TGTGCCAGCAGTCTCGGGCGCAGTTCACCCCTCCACTTT. Residues: CASSLGRSSPLHF.

The V call is TRBV15, the J call TRBJ1-4; D unresolved. In germline, CDR1 is LNHNV, CDR2 YYDKDF (reference sequence). Trimming removed 0 bases at V and 0 bases at J, with 8 bases between. This CDR3 region has 16 residues. In nucleotides, the CDR3 is TGTGCCACCAGCAGAGATCAAGGGTCAACTAATGAAAAACTGTTTTTT. It translates to CATSRDQGSTNEKLFF.

The rearrangement links TRBV11-2 to TRBJ1-2; no definite D call. With 0 bases removed from V and 8 bases from J, the gap between germline ends came to 16 bases. Per germline, CDR1 SGHAT and CDR2 FQNNGV. The CDR3 contains 15 residues. The CDR3 DNA reads TGTGCCAGCAGCTTAGATACTCCGGCCGTTTACGGCTACACCTTC. Amino acid sequence: CASSLDTPAVYGYTF.

By share of the sample, this clonotype is medium-sized. The chain carries TRBV6-6 and TRBJ1-2; the match to TRBD1 covers 8 bases. Germline-derived CDR1 and CDR2 are MNHNY and SVGAGI (reference sequence). V was clipped by 8 bases and J by 0 bases; unmatched bases: 2. The CDR3 length is 13 residues. CDR3 sequence reads: CASGTGANYGYTF. The CDR3 DNA is TGTGCCAGCGGGACAGGAGCTAACTATGGCTACACCTTC.

The chain is built from TRBV11-2 and TRBJ1-1, with 8 bases fitting TRBD1. V gave up 5 bases and J gave up 0 bases; unmatched junction bases: 11. From germline, CDR1 is SGHAT and CDR2 FQNNGV. The CDR3 length is 17 residues. The CDR3 nucleotides are TGTGCCAGCAGCACGCATGTCCCGGGACAGGTGAACACTGAAGCTTTCTTT. Translation: CASSTHVPGQVNTEAFF.

This clonotype was detected ten times or more. The chain joins TRBV10-3 to TRBJ1-6; no clear D gene. V lost 0 bases, J lost 7 bases, and 4 bases lay in between. This CDR3 is built from 13 residues. Germline V lookup: CDR1 ENHRY, CDR2 SYGVKD. The CDR3 protein is CAISESVNSPLHF. In DNA, the CDR3 is TGTGCCATCAGTGAGTCTGTGAATTCACCCCTCCACTTT.

This clonotype was observed a few times. The chain links TRBV6-5 to TRBJ1-1; the D is unclear. Germline lookup yields CDR1 MNHEY and CDR2 SVGAGI. V lost 0 bases to trimming and J lost 5 bases, with 7 bases between them. The length of the CDR3 is 13 residues. The CDR3: CASSYSGWTEAFF. In DNA form, the CDR3 reads TGTGCCAGCAGTTACTCCGGTTGGACTGAAGCTTTCTTT.

There are a few counts of this clonotype. CDR3 loop: CATSRDYRQGGKLFF. For the CDR3, the DNA is TGTGCCACCAGCAGAGATTATCGCCAGGGTGGAAAACTGTTTTTT. The chain joins TRBV15 to TRBJ1-4; maybe TRBD1 (5 bases). Germline-derived CDR1 and CDR2 are LNHNV and YYDKDF (reference sequence). CDR3 length equals 15 residues. With 0 bases removed from V and 10 bases from J, the gap between germline ends came to 15 bases.

By sample share, this clonotype is medium-sized. The chain links TRBV6-6 to TRBJ2-3; 10 bases map to TRBD2. The J segment lost 4 bases and the V segment lost 2 bases, leaving 6 bases of the junction unmatched. CDR1 is MNHNY, CDR2 SVGAGI, per germline (reference sequence). This CDR3 is built from 16 residues. The DNA for the CDR3 is TGTGCCAGCAGTTACGGGGCTAGCGGGGGCGCAGATACGCAGTATTTT. Amino acids: CASSYGASGGADTQYF.